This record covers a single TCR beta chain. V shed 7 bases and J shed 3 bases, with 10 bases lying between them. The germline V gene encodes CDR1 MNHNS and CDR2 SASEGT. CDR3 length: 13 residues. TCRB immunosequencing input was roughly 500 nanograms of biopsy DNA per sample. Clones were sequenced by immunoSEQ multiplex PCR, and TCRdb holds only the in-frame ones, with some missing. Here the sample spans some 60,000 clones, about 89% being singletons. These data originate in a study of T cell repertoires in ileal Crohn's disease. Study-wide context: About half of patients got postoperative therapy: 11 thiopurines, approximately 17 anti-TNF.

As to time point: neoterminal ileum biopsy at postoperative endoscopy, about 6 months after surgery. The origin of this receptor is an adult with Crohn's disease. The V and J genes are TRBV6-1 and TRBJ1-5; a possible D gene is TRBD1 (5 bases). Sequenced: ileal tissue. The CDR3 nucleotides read TGTGCCAGCAACCCCAGGGACAATCAGCCCCAGCATTTT. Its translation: CASNPRDNQPQHF.